Each of the 8 T cell receptor beta chains below was sequenced from the same sample in a study of blood T cells in healthy people across ages. Primers used in a second PCR of about 7 to 11 cycles were a sample-barcoded 5' primer and a J-beta primer mix. TCRdb re-derived calls from the 5' RACE reads in MiXCR, one entry per CDR3 protein. The sample has 550,000 to 600,000 distinct CDR3 sequences, 40% to 55% seen once. The sequencing input was blood. These receptors originate from an older man in good health.

This chain connects TRBV29-1 to TRBJ2-1; D might be TRBD1 (5 bases). The CDR3 is made up of 11 amino acids. The germline V gene has CDR1 SQVTM and CDR2 ANQGSEA. Trimming took 7 bases from V and 3 from J, leaving 7 bases between them. This chain's CDR3 is CSADSYNEQFF. CDR3 nucleotides: TGCAGCGCCGACAGCTACAATGAGCAGTTCTTC.

There are a few counts of this clonotype. The chain recombines TRBV20-1 with TRBJ2-2, with D maybe TRBD2 (5 bases). Deletions cut 1 base from V and 1 base from J, with 7 bases between. Germline V gene sequence: CDR1 DFQATT, CDR2 SNEGSKA (reference sequence). There are 14 residues in the CDR3. The CDR3 loop reads CSARASGNTGELFF. In nucleotides, the CDR3 is TGCAGTGCTAGAGCCAGCGGGAACACCGGGGAGCTGTTTTTT.

The V call is TRBV25-1, the J call TRBJ2-5, with D unresolved. The CDR3 is made up of 14 amino acids. The germline gives CDR1 MGHDK, CDR2 SYGVNS. With 6 bases removed from V and 11 bases from J, the gap between germline ends came to 22 bases. The CDR3 nucleotides read TGTGCCAGCAGGGGGTCGGGTGCGATCAATGAGCAGTACTTC. Translated: CASRGSGAINEQYF.

CDR3 DNA sequence: TGCGCCAGCAGCCAAGATCGAGGGCTTGGCTACACCTTC. Its protein product is CASSQDRGLGYTF. The chain couples TRBV4-3 to TRBJ1-2; D gene ambiguous. The CDR3 totals 13 residues. The germline V and J ends were trimmed by 0 bases and 7 bases, with 9 bases remaining between them. In germline, CDR1 is LGHNA, CDR2 YSLEER.

This clonotype was seen only once. An end of the junction differs from the germline gene, which may be a read error. V gene TRBV2 combines with J gene TRBJ2-3, with D perhaps being TRBD1 or TRBD2 (5 bases each). There are 14 residues in the CDR3. The germline CDR1 and CDR2 sequences are SNHLY and FYNNEI. CDR3 region: CASSSAGTQDTQYF. DNA of the CDR3: TGTGCTAGCAGCTCCGCCGGGACCCAAGATACGCAGTATTTT. The full variable domain, its missing parts supplied by reference TRBV2 and TRBJ2-3, is EPEVTQTPSHQVTQMGQEVILRCVPISNHLYFYWYRQILGQKVEFLVSFYNNEISEKSEIFDDQFSVERPDGSNFTLKIRSTKLEDSAMYFCASSSAGTQDTQYFGPGTRLTVL.

The table lists this clonotype with a count of one. The rearrangement joins TRBV12-3 or TRBV12-4 to TRBJ2-3; D is ambiguous. V was pared by 2 bases and J by 1 base, with 7 bases between. There are 14 residues in the CDR3. The DNA of the CDR3 is TGTGCCAGCAGTTTACTGGAAGGCACAGATACGCAGTATTTT. Protein product: CASSLLEGTDTQYF.

The chain uses TRBV9 and TRBJ2-5; 8 bases match TRBD1. Trimming removed 3 bases from V and 9 bases from J; junction bases left unmatched: 10. Per germline, CDR1 SGDLS and CDR2 YYNGEE. CDR3 length: 14 amino acids. The CDR3 spells CASSAGMDREAQYF. The CDR3, as DNA: TGTGCCAGCAGCGCGGGGATGGACAGGGAGGCCCAGTACTTC.

The chain is built from TRBV4-3 and TRBJ2-3; 8 nucleotides align to TRBD1. The CDR3 extends over 18 amino acids. J gave up 1 base and V 2 bases, and 11 bases lay outside the gene matches. Germline lookup yields CDR1 LGHNA and CDR2 YSLEER. Written as DNA, the CDR3 is TGCGCCAGCAGCCAACGTCTCACTTCGGGACAGGGCACAGATACGCAGTATTTT. This codes for CASSQRLTSGQGTDTQYF.